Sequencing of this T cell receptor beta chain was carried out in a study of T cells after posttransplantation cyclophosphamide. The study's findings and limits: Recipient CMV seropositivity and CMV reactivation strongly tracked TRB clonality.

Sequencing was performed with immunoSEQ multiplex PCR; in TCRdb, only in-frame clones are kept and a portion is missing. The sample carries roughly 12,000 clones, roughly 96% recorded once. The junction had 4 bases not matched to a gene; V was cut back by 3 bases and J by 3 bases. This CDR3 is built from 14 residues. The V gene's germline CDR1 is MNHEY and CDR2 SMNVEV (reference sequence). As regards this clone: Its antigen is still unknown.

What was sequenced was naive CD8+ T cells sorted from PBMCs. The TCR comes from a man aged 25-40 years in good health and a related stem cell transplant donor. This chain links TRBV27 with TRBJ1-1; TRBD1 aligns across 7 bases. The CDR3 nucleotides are TGTGCCAGCAGTTTGCACACAGGGGACACTGAAGCTTTCTTT. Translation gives CASSLHTGDTEAFF.